This paragraph reports one TCR beta chain. CDR3 size: 17 residues. The germline V gene encodes CDR1 KGHSH and CDR2 LQKENI. V lost 3 bases, J lost 1 base, and 18 bases lay in between. This entry belongs to a study of blood T cell repertoires in COVID-19. Study overall: Samples taken during acute and convalescent COVID-19 were collected in the United States, Italy and Spain. T cells, B-cell-depleted T cells, or PBMCs supplied cDNA or gDNA.

Per the original methods: Scientists estimated how many nucleated cells there were by amplifying reference gene primers. TCRdb's table, derived via immunoSEQ multiplex PCR, lists solely in-frame clones and lacks some. V and J calls and clone size are given by that table; D and trimming were obtained from the DNA. The sample has 90,000 to 100,000 clones, around 88% seen once. V usage is TRBV18 and J usage is TRBJ1-1; D unresolved. This TCR derives from an elderly man with acute or convalescent COVID-19. What was sequenced was peripheral blood. This chain's CDR3 is CASSPRPRSRGNTEAFF. CDR3 nucleotide sequence: TGTGCCAGCTCACCCAGGCCCCGGTCCCGGGGGAACACTGAAGCTTTCTTT.